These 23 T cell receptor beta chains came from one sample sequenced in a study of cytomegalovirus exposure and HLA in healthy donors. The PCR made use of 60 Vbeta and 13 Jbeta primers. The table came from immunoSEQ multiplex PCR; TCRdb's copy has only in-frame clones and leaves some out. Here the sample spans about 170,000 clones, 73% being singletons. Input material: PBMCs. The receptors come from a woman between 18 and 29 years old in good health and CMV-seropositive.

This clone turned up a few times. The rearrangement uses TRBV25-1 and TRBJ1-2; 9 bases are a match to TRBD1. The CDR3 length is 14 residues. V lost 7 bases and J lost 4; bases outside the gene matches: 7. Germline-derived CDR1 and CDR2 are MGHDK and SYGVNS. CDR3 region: CASTPDRGGYGYTF. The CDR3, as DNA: TGTGCCAGCACCCCCGACAGGGGGGGCTATGGCTACACCTTC.

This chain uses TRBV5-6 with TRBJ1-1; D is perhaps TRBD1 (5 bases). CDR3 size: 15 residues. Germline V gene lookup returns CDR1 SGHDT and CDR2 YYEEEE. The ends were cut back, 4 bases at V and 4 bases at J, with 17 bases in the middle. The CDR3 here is CASSVEGRRGTEAFF. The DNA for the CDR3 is TGTGCCAGCAGCGTTGAGGGCAGGAGGGGCACTGAAGCTTTCTTT.

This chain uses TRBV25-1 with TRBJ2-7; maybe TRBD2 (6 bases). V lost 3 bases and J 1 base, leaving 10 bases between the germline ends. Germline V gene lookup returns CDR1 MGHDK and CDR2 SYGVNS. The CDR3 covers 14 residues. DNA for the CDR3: TGTGCCAGCAGTGACCGCGGGATTTCCTACGAGCAGTACTTC. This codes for CASSDRGISYEQYF.

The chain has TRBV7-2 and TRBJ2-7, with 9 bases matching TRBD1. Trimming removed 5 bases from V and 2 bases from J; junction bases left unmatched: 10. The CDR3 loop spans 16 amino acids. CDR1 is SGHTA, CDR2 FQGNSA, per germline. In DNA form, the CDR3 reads TGTGCCAGCAGCCCTACGTCTTGGACAGGGGCCTACGAGCAGTACTTC. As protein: CASSPTSWTGAYEQYF.

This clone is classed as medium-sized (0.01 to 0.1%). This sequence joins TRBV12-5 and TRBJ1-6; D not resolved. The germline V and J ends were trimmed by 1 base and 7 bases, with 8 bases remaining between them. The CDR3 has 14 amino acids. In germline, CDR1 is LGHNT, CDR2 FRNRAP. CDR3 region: CASGLGGENSPLHF. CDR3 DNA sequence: TGTGCTAGTGGTTTGGGAGGAGAAAATTCACCCCTCCACTTT. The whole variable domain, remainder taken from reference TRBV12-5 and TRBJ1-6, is DARVTQTPRHKVTEMGQEVTMRCQPILGHNTVFWYRQTMMQGLELLAYFRNRAPLDDSGMPKDRFSAEMPDATLATLKIQPSEPRDSAVYFCASGLGGENSPLHFGNGTRLTVT.

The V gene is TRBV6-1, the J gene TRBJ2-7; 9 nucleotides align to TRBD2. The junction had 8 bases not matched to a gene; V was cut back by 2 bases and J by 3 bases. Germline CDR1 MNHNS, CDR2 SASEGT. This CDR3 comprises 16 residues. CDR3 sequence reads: CASSERTRGGFYEQYF. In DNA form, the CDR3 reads TGTGCCAGCAGTGAACGGACGCGGGGGGGCTTCTACGAGCAGTACTTC.

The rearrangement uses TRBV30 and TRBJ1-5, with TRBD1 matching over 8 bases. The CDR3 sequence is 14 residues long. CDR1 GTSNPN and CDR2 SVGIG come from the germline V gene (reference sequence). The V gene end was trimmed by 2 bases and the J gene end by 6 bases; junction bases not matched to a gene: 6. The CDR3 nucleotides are TGTGCCTGGAGTCCTGGACAGGGTAGTCAGCCCCAGCATTTT. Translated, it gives CAWSPGQGSQPQHF.

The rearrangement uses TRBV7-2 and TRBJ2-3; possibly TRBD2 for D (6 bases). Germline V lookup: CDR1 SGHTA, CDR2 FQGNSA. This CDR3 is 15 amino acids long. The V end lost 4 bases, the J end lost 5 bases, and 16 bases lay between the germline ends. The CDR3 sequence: CASSYRAGIIDTQYF. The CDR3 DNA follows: TGTGCCAGCAGCTACCGGGCGGGGATAATAGATACGCAGTATTTT.

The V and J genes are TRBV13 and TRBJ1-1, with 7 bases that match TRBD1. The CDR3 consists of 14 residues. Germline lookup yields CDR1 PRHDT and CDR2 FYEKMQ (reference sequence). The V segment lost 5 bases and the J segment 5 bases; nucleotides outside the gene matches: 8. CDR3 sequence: CASSRAAQGTEAFF. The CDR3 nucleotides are TGTGCCAGCAGCCGCGCAGCACAGGGGACTGAAGCTTTCTTT.

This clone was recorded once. The CDR3 nucleotides are TGTGCCACCAGCAAGGGGCGCAATCAGCCCCAGCATTTT. Its translation is CATSKGRNQPQHF. This chain links TRBV15 with TRBJ1-5, with D perhaps matching TRBD1 (5 bases). Trimming removed 4 bases from V and 2 bases from J, with 6 bases in between. The CDR3 extends over 13 amino acids. In germline, CDR1 is LNHNV, CDR2 YYDKDF (reference sequence).

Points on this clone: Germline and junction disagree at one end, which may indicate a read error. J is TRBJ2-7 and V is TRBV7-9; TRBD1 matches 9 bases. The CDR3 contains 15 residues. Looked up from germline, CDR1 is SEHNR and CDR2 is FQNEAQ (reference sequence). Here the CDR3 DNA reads TGTTCCAGCAGCCCCGGACAGGGGTCGGTCGGCGAGCAGTACTTC. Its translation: CSSSPGQGSVGEQYF.

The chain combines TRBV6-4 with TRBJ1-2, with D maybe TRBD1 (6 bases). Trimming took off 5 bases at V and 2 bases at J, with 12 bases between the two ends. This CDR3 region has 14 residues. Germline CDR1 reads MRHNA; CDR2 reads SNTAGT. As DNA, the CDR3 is TGTGCCAGCAGTAGGACAGCTACAAACTATGGCTACACCTTC. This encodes CASSRTATNYGYTF.

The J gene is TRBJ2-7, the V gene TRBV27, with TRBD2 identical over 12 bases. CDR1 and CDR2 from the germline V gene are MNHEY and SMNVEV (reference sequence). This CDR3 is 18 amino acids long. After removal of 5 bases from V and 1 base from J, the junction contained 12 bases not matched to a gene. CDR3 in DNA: TGTGCCAGCAGTCCCATCGGACTAGCGGGGACTGGGTCCTACGAGCAGTACTTC. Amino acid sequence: CASSPIGLAGTGSYEQYF.

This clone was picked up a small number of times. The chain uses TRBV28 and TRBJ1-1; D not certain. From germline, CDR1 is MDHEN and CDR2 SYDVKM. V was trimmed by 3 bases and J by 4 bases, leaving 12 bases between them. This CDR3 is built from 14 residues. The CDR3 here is CASSFLGLGTEAFF. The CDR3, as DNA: TGTGCCAGCAGTTTCCTTGGGCTGGGCACTGAAGCTTTCTTT.

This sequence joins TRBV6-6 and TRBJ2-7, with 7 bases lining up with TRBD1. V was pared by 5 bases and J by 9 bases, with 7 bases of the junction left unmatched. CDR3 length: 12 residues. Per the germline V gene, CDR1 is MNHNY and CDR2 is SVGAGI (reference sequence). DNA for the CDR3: TGTGCCAGCAGTGCAGACAGGACAGGGCAGTACTTC. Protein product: CASSADRTGQYF.

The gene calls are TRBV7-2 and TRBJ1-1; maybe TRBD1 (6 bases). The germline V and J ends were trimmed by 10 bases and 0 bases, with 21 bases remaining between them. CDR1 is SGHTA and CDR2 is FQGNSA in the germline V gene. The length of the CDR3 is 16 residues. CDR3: CATRGVQGPMNTEAFF. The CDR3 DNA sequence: TGTGCCACCCGGGGGGTACAGGGCCCGATGAACACTGAAGCTTTCTTT. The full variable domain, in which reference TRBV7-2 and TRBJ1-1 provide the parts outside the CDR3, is GAGVSQSPSNKVTEKGKDVELRCDPISGHTALYWYRQSLGQGLEFLIYFQGNSAPDKSGLPSDRFSAERTGGSVSTLTIQRTQQEDSAVYLCATRGVQGPMNTEAFFGQGTRLTVV.

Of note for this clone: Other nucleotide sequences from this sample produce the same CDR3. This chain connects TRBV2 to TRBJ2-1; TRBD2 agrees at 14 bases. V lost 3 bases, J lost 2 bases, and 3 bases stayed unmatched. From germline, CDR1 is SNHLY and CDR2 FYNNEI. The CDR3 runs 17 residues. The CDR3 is CASSDGLAGGTYNEQFF. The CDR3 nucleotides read TGTGCCAGCAGTGATGGACTAGCGGGGGGAACCTACAATGAGCAGTTCTTC.

For the CDR3, the DNA is TGTGCCAGCAGTTATAAGGGGGACCAAGAGACCCAGTACTTC. As protein: CASSYKGDQETQYF. The V call is TRBV6-6, the J call TRBJ2-5; possible D gene TRBD1, 6 bases. V was shortened by 3 bases and J by 0 bases, with 8 bases between the two germline ends. The CDR3 covers 14 residues. Germline V lookup: CDR1 MNHNY, CDR2 SVGAGI (reference sequence).

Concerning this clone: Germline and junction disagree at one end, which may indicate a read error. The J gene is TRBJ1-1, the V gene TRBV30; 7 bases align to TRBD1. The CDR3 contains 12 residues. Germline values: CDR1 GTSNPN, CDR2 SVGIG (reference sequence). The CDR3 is CARRRQGGEAFF. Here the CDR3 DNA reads TGTGCCCGGAGACGACAGGGAGGAGAAGCTTTCTTT. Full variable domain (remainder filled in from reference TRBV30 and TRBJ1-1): SQTIHQWPATLVQPVGSPLSLECTVEGTSNPNLYWYRQAAGRGLQLLFYSVGIGQISSEVPQNLSASRPQDRQFILSSKKLLLSDSGFYLCARRRQGGEAFFGQGTRLTVV.

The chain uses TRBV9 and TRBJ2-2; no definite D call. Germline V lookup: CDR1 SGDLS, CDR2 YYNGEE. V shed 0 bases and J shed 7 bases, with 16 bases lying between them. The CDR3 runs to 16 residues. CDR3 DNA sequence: TGTGCCAGCAGCGTAGAGGTGTCTATGCCGGGCGGGGAGCTGTTTTTT. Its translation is CASSVEVSMPGGELFF.

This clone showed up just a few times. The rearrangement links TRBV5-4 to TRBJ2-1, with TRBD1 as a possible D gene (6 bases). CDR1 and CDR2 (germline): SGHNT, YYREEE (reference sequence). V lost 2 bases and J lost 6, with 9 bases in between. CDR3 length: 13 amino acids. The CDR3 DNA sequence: TGTGCCAGCAGCTTCCAGGGGAGCAATGAGCAGTTCTTC. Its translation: CASSFQGSNEQFF.

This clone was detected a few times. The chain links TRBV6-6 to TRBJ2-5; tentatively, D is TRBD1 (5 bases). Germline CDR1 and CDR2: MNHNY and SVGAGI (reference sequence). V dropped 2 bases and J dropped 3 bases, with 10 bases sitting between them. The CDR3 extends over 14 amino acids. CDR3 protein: CASSYVQGKETQYF. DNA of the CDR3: TGTGCCAGCAGTTACGTGCAGGGAAAAGAGACCCAGTACTTC.

This CDR3 is CASSYESRGGPHEQYF. The CDR3 DNA is TGTGCCAGCAGTTACGAGTCGCGGGGGGGGCCCCACGAGCAGTACTTC. The V and J genes are TRBV6-7 and TRBJ2-7; TRBD2 agrees at 9 bases. TRBV6-7 qualifies as an ORF whose function is uncertain. There are 16 residues in the CDR3. V was clipped by 2 bases and J by 5 bases; unmatched bases: 10.